This entry is about one T cell receptor beta chain. This entry is derived from a study of blood T cell repertoires in COVID-19. Background on the study: Specimens from acute and convalescent COVID-19 originated in the United States, Italy and Spain. T cells, B-cell-depleted T cells, or PBMCs provided the cDNA or gDNA that served as material.

The protocol was immunoSEQ multiplex PCR, while the TCRdb copy is restricted to in-frame clones and leaves out a portion. The sample shows 250,000 to 350,000 clones, roughly 87% of them seen only once. For recovered donors of Cohort 3, there were two negative PCRs, clearance, or symptom resolution. Sequenced material: PBMCs or T cells enriched from blood (not recorded which). This TCR came from a young woman who had recovered from COVID-19.

CDR3 DNA sequence: TGTGCCAGCAGCCCACAGGGTTCCTATGGCTACACCTTC. Amino acids: CASSPQGSYGYTF. This chain joins TRBV7-9 and TRBJ1-2, with D possibly matching TRBD1 (6 bases). The CDR3 covers 13 residues. Deletions cut 5 bases from V and 4 bases from J, with 11 bases between. CDR1 and CDR2 from the germline V gene are SEHNR and FQNEAQ (reference sequence).